This TCR beta chain emerged from a study of CD8+CD57+ T cells in acquired aplastic anemia. Study-wide background: Isolated CD4+ and CD8+ cells, once sorted, yielded DNA averaging about 3.1 ug. Healthy CD8+ samples averaged about 10 million reads.

The CDR3 has 13 amino acids. Germline-derived CDR1 and CDR2 are MGHRA and YSYEKL. Broader study findings: CD8+ Simpson's diversity did not differ significantly between patients and controls. Patients and controls shared 25 to 30 CD8+ CDR3 sequences, highly expressed in patients.

Template material for TCR beta VDJ and CDR3 profiling consisted of genomic DNA. MiXCR, run by TCRdb on the reads, gives a single entry per CDR3 protein. The repertoire has about 210,000 distinct CDR3 sequences, approximately 35% of them found once; the top ten carry 0.95% to 1.3%. As to this clonotype: The antigen remains undetermined. A much larger clone differs from this one at a single base, so this may be a read error.

Input material: sorted CD4+, CD8+, or CD8+CD57+ T cells (not recorded which) from PBMCs. This TCR came from a human donor in good health, serving as a control. V usage is TRBV4-1 and J usage is TRBJ1-2; possibly TRBD1 for D (5 bases). CDR3 coding DNA: TGCGCCCGCAGCCAAGATTTGAGGGGTGGCTACACCTTC. It codes for CARSQDLRGGYTF.